The rows below give T cell receptor beta chains drawn from one sample of a study of blood T cells in healthy people across ages. TCRdb processed the 5' RACE reads anew with MiXCR; each CDR3 protein has one entry. The sample yields roughly 2 million distinct CDR3 sequences, just under 50% seen once. The sample comprised blood. The receptors derive from a woman between 40 and 50 years old in good health. CDR3s include the opening cysteine and the closing phenylalanine or tryptophan. The D gene is left open where the match is weak. The size of a clone is reported for some rows only, either as once, few or many, or as a class for expanded clones.

J gene: TRBJ1-2; clone size: few; V gene: TRBV29-1; D gene: TRBD1; CDR3 protein: CSVGGHRGSAFYGYTF; CDR3 DNA: TGCAGCGTTGGGGGGCACAGGGGCTCGGCGTTTTATGGCTACACCTTC
J gene: TRBJ2-4; clone size: NA; V gene: TRBV20-1; D gene: NA; CDR3 protein: CSARDSRGIVTKNIQYF; CDR3 DNA: TGCAGTGCTAGAGATTCAAGGGGAATTGTAACCAAAAACATTCAGTACTTC
J gene: TRBJ2-1; clone size: once; V gene: TRBV7-9; D gene: TRBD2; CDR3 protein: CASSLTSVSGNEQFF; CDR3 DNA: TGTGCCAGCAGCCTTACTAGCGTTTCAGGCAATGAGCAGTTCTTC
J gene: TRBJ2-1; clone size: NA; V gene: TRBV11-2; D gene: NA; CDR3 protein: CASGRDFDNEQFF; CDR3 DNA: TGTGCCAGCGGAAGGGACTTTGACAATGAGCAGTTCTTC
J gene: TRBJ2-7; clone size: many; V gene: TRBV7-2; D gene: TRBD2; CDR3 protein: CASSRTSGSYEQYF; CDR3 DNA: TGTGCCAGCAGCCGGACTAGCGGCTCCTACGAGCAGTACTTC
J gene: TRBJ2-7; clone size: many; V gene: TRBV6-5; D gene: NA; CDR3 protein: CASSRGSGYEQYF; CDR3 DNA: TGTGCCAGCAGTCGGGGCTCCGGTTACGAGCAGTACTTC
J gene: TRBJ2-5; clone size: few; V gene: TRBV20-1; D gene: TRBD2; CDR3 protein: CSAELAPVTQYF; CDR3 DNA: TGCAGTGCCGAACTAGCGCCGGTGACCCAGTACTTC
J gene: TRBJ1-4; clone size: few; V gene: TRBV6-2/TRBV6-3; D gene: NA; CDR3 protein: CASSYSRGINEKLFF; CDR3 DNA: TGTGCCAGCAGTTACAGCCGAGGAATTAATGAAAAACTGTTTTTT
J gene: TRBJ2-7; clone size: NA; V gene: TRBV5-1; D gene: NA; CDR3 protein: CASSSGQMRNYEQYF; CDR3 DNA: TGCGCCAGCAGCTCGGGGCAGATGAGGAACTACGAGCAGTACTTC
J gene: TRBJ1-2; clone size: few; V gene: TRBV20-1; D gene: TRBD1; CDR3 protein: CSAYRGLNGYTF; CDR3 DNA: TGCAGTGCCTACAGGGGGCTGAATGGCTACACCTTC
J gene: TRBJ2-1; clone size: NA; V gene: TRBV9; D gene: TRBD2; CDR3 protein: CASSTHSGGLVNEQFF; CDR3 DNA: TGTGCCAGCAGCACACACAGCGGGGGTTTGGTGAATGAGCAGTTCTTC
J gene: TRBJ1-5; clone size: NA; V gene: TRBV20-1; D gene: NA; CDR3 protein: CSARGLGTFNQPQHF; CDR3 DNA: TGCAGTGCTCGGGGGCTAGGGACTTTCAATCAGCCCCAGCATTTT
J gene: TRBJ2-1; clone size: NA; V gene: TRBV7-2; D gene: NA; CDR3 protein: CASNSFQIRNEQFF; CDR3 DNA: TGTGCCAGCAACAGCTTCCAAATTCGGAATGAGCAGTTCTTC
J gene: TRBJ2-3; clone size: NA; V gene: TRBV4-3; D gene: TRBD2; CDR3 protein: CASSQAWTSGSTDTQYF; CDR3 DNA: TGCGCCAGCAGCCAGGCCTGGACTAGCGGGAGCACAGATACGCAGTATTTT
J gene: TRBJ2-7; clone size: NA; V gene: TRBV7-2; D gene: TRBD1; CDR3 protein: CASSSPDRGGLYEQYF; CDR3 DNA: TGTGCCAGCAGCTCCCCCGACAGGGGTGGGCTCTACGAGCAGTACTTC
J gene: TRBJ2-1; clone size: few; V gene: TRBV24-1; D gene: TRBD1; CDR3 protein: CATSEPDRADNEQFF; CDR3 DNA: TGTGCCACCAGTGAACCGGACAGGGCCGACAATGAGCAGTTCTTC
J gene: TRBJ2-3; clone size: NA; V gene: TRBV3-1; D gene: NA; CDR3 protein: CASSVGGEDTDTQYF; CDR3 DNA: TGTGCCAGCAGCGTCGGCGGGGAGGACACAGATACGCAGTATTTT
J gene: TRBJ1-2; clone size: NA; V gene: TRBV5-1; D gene: TRBD1; CDR3 protein: CASSPLEGTDYGYTF; CDR3 DNA: TGCGCCAGCAGCCCCCTAGAGGGGACAGACTATGGCTACACCTTC
J gene: TRBJ2-7; clone size: NA; V gene: TRBV6-4; D gene: TRBD1; CDR3 protein: CASSDMSRTGEGNEQYF; CDR3 DNA: TGTGCCAGCAGTGACATGTCTAGGACAGGGGAAGGCAACGAGCAGTACTTC
J gene: TRBJ1-5; clone size: NA; V gene: TRBV5-1; D gene: NA; CDR3 protein: CASSLGWGDQPQHF; CDR3 DNA: TGCGCCAGCAGCTTGGGATGGGGTGATCAGCCCCAGCATTTT
J gene: TRBJ2-7; clone size: NA; V gene: TRBV10-1; D gene: NA; CDR3 protein: CASSEPGPETEQYF; CDR3 DNA: TGCGCCAGCAGTGAGCCGGGGCCTGAGACCGAGCAGTACTTC
J gene: TRBJ1-5; clone size: NA; V gene: TRBV2; D gene: TRBD1; CDR3 protein: CASGRTGAGQPQHF; CDR3 DNA: TGTGCCAGCGGTCGGACAGGGGCGGGTCAGCCCCAGCATTTT
J gene: TRBJ2-2; clone size: NA; V gene: TRBV5-1; D gene: NA; CDR3 protein: CASSLGLALNTGELFF; CDR3 DNA: TGCGCCAGCAGCTTGGGGCTAGCCCTCAACACCGGGGAGCTGTTTTTT
J gene: TRBJ2-3; clone size: NA; V gene: TRBV20-1; D gene: NA; CDR3 protein: CSAGPHTDTQYF; CDR3 DNA: TGCAGTGCAGGACCCCACACAGATACGCAGTATTTT
J gene: TRBJ1-1; clone size: NA; V gene: TRBV6-5; D gene: NA; CDR3 protein: CASSYRRDGEAFF; CDR3 DNA: TGTGCCAGCAGTTATCGGAGAGATGGTGAAGCTTTCTTT
J gene: TRBJ2-7; clone size: once; V gene: TRBV7-9; D gene: TRBD2; CDR3 protein: CASSSGGVILAGLDEQYF; CDR3 DNA: TGTGCCAGCAGCTCCGGGGGGGTTATACTAGCGGGGCTTGATGAGCAGTACTTC
J gene: TRBJ2-5; clone size: many; V gene: TRBV7-2; D gene: TRBD1; CDR3 protein: CASRGQGNLVTQYF; CDR3 DNA: TGTGCCAGCAGGGGACAGGGTAATTTAGTGACCCAGTACTTC
J gene: TRBJ2-7; clone size: few; V gene: TRBV7-9; D gene: TRBD2; CDR3 protein: CASSLSRGVVYEQYF; CDR3 DNA: TGTGCCAGCAGCTTATCACGGGGGGTAGTCTACGAGCAGTACTTC
J gene: TRBJ2-5; clone size: many; V gene: TRBV20-1; D gene: NA; CDR3 protein: CSAKRGGETQYF; CDR3 DNA: TGCAGCGCCAAACGGGGCGGGGAGACCCAGTACTTC
J gene: TRBJ1-1; clone size: NA; V gene: TRBV4-3; D gene: NA; CDR3 protein: CASSQKRRVNTEAFF; CDR3 DNA: TGCGCCAGCAGCCAGAAAAGGAGGGTGAACACTGAAGCTTTCTTT
J gene: TRBJ1-2; clone size: NA; V gene: TRBV5-1; D gene: NA; CDR3 protein: CASSLVPGISNYGYTF; CDR3 DNA: TGCGCCAGCAGCTTGGTTCCGGGGATATCTAACTATGGCTACACCTTC
J gene: TRBJ2-5; clone size: few; V gene: TRBV10-3; D gene: NA; CDR3 protein: CAISVNGGETQYF; CDR3 DNA: TGTGCCATCAGTGTAAATGGGGGAGAGACCCAGTACTTC
J gene: TRBJ2-1; clone size: NA; V gene: TRBV18; D gene: NA; CDR3 protein: CASSPRVGDQFF; CDR3 DNA: TGTGCCAGCTCACCACGAGTTGGTGATCAGTTCTTC
J gene: TRBJ2-3; clone size: NA; V gene: TRBV4-3; D gene: TRBD2; CDR3 protein: CASSQALLAGIADTQYF; CDR3 DNA: TGCGCCAGCAGCCAAGCACTACTAGCGGGGATCGCAGATACGCAGTATTTT
J gene: TRBJ2-1; clone size: NA; V gene: TRBV5-4; D gene: TRBD2; CDR3 protein: CASSLLRLAGTYNEQFF; CDR3 DNA: TGTGCCAGCAGCCTCCTGCGACTAGCGGGGACGTACAATGAGCAGTTCTTC
J gene: TRBJ2-5; clone size: NA; V gene: TRBV7-2; D gene: NA; CDR3 protein: CASSLEASAPETQYF; CDR3 DNA: TGTGCCAGCAGCTTAGAGGCTAGCGCGCCGGAGACCCAGTACTTC
J gene: TRBJ2-3; clone size: few; V gene: TRBV10-2; D gene: TRBD1; CDR3 protein: CASSESTGGNTDTQYF; CDR3 DNA: TGCGCCAGCAGTGAGTCGACAGGGGGGAACACAGATACGCAGTATTTT
J gene: TRBJ2-5; clone size: NA; V gene: TRBV5-1; D gene: TRBD2; CDR3 protein: CASFSGGAEETQYF; CDR3 DNA: TGCGCCAGCTTTAGCGGGGGGGCCGAAGAGACCCAGTACTTC
J gene: TRBJ1-5; clone size: NA; V gene: TRBV28; D gene: NA; CDR3 protein: CASRKDILRGQPQHF; CDR3 DNA: TGTGCCAGCAGGAAAGACATTCTTCGCGGTCAGCCCCAGCATTTT
J gene: TRBJ1-2; clone size: NA; V gene: TRBV27; D gene: TRBD1; CDR3 protein: CASGDRGGMRLGYTF; CDR3 DNA: TGTGCCAGCGGGGACAGGGGAGGGATGCGGCTTGGCTACACCTTC
J gene: TRBJ2-7; clone size: few; V gene: TRBV7-9; D gene: NA; CDR3 protein: CASSLPTSLTGEQYF; CDR3 DNA: TGTGCCAGCAGCTTGCCCACTAGCCTAACAGGCGAGCAGTACTTC